This T cell receptor beta chain appears in the sequencing data of a study of cytomegalovirus exposure and HLA in healthy donors. Study information: T cells numbering around 200 million yielded roughly 120 million unique TCR beta sequences in an earlier analysis. Whole-study findings and limits: Fewer N-insertions than the approximately 700-donor mean were reportedly shown by an Asian-associated ancestry cluster in a later analysis. In a later analysis, at a false discovery rate of 0.05, about 17,000 TCR beta sequences matched HLA alleles.

PCR employed 60 Vbeta and 13 Jbeta primers. Sequencing was performed with immunoSEQ multiplex PCR; in TCRdb, only in-frame clones are kept and a portion is missing. The table lists around 90,000 clones, less than 80% of them singletons, with about 5.5% in the top ten. On this clone itself: The antigen is undetermined.

V was shortened by 3 bases and J by 7 bases, with 6 bases between the two germline ends. Germline-derived CDR1 and CDR2 are SQVTM and ANQGSEA. This CDR3 is built from 11 residues. The sample comprised PBMCs. The V gene is TRBV29-1, the J gene TRBJ2-2; no reliable D call. The clonotype was recovered from a boy between 10 and 17 years old in good health and CMV-seropositive. The CDR3 DNA is TGCAGCGTTGATATAAACGGGGAGCTGTTTTTT. Amino acid sequence: CSVDINGELFF.